Listed below are T cell receptor beta chains from one sample, sequenced in a study of blood T cells in healthy people across ages. TCRdb passed the 5' RACE reads through MiXCR, listing each CDR3 protein once. The repertoire includes nearly 800,000 distinct CDR3 sequences, about 61% of them detected once, and around 24% sits in the top ten. The material sequenced was blood. The origin of the receptors is a man between 35 and 55 years old in good health. The CDR3 runs from the conserved cysteine through the conserved F or W. The D gene is left open where the match is weak. The listing skips clone size in some rows; elsewhere it reads once, few, many or a size class.

>-|TRBV7-8|-
CASSPGIRETQYF
>few|TRBV29-1|-
CSVAGSNYGYTF
>-|TRBV6-2/TRBV6-3|-
CASSNRDNQPQHF
>-|TRBV28|-
CASSSYVVGSTDTQYF
>-|TRBV20-1|-
CSAQPGHIPQGYGYTF
>-|TRBV5-4|-
CASSLVGAYSGRETQYF
>-|TRBV2|-
CASRISEHEQFF
>-|TRBV7-2|TRBD1
CASSGGVTGGNYGYTF
>-|TRBV7-9|-
CASSSSRAYGYTF
>once|TRBV6-6|-
CASTQEGGNEQFF
>-|TRBV15|-
CATSRPTVPNSPLHF
>few|TRBV7-3|TRBD2
CASSFSGTSGVQYF
>-|TRBV7-8|-
CASSDIPPGLGYGYTF
>-|TRBV28|-
CASSQSGAYEQYF
>few|TRBV25-1|-
CASSPRVGGYTF
>once|TRBV6-2/TRBV6-3|-
CASSYSLTQETQYF
>-|TRBV7-2|-
CASSRTYKRETQYF
>few|TRBV15|TRBD1
CATSRDYRQGSDTQYF
>-|TRBV21-1|-
CASSKAHSPTSGGLSYEQYF
>-|TRBV6-5|-
CASSYRATQYGYTF
>-|TRBV6-6|-
CASSLAVPETQYF
>-|TRBV2|-
CASRGHGPETQYF
>-|TRBV28|-
CASSWGPRSQPQHF
>-|TRBV12-3/TRBV12-4|-
CASSRHAGAPPDTQYF
>-|TRBV12-3/TRBV12-4|-
CATLGQSMNTEAFF
>-|TRBV7-2|TRBD1
CASSLWGQEETQYF
>-|TRBV27|-
CASSLYSGANYGYTF
>-|TRBV11-3|-
CASSLGYRRSNQSSYNEQFF
>-|TRBV6-2/TRBV6-3|-
CASNFGAGSDTQYF
>-|TRBV7-8|TRBD1
CASSLTQGAHGYTF
>-|TRBV4-2|-
CASSQERGLRQPQHF
>-|TRBV25-1|TRBD2
CASSPISGGAGETQYF
>-|TRBV7-9|-
CASVGEVETQYF
>-|TRBV9|TRBD1
CASSVRTGNDGYTF
>-|TRBV7-2|-
CASSSEKQRGTDTQYF
>-|TRBV4-3|-
CASSQGLWAEANDGYTF
>-|TRBV9|-
CASSVAWSSYNEQFF
>-|TRBV6-4|TRBD1
CASGATGEDTQYF
>-|TRBV4-1|-
CASSPRDRSSYNEQYF
>few|TRBV24-1|TRBD2
CATSEASGWDEQFF